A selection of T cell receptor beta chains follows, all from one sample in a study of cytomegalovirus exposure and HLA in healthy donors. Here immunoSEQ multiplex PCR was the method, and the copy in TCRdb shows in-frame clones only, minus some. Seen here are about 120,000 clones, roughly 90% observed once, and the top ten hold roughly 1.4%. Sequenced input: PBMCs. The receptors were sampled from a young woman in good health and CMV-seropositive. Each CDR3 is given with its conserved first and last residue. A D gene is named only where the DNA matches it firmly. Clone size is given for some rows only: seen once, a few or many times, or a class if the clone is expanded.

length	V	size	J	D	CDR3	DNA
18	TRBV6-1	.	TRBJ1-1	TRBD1	CASSEGRVLGQPNTEAFF	TGTGCCAGCAGTGAAGGGAGGGTTTTGGGACAGCCGAACACTGAAGCTTTCTTT
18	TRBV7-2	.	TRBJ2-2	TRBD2	CASSSLPLAGGSGGELFF	TGTGCCAGCAGCTCTTTGCCGCTAGCGGGAGGGTCTGGCGGGGAGCTGTTTTTT
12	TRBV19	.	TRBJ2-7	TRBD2	CASRGLREQQYF	TGTGCCAGTAGAGGATTGCGGGAGCAGCAGTACTTC
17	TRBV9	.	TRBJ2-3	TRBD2	CASSGNIAGDRTDTQYF	TGTGCCAGCAGCGGCAACATAGCGGGGGACCGCACAGATACGCAGTATTTT
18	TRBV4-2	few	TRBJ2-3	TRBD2	CASSPGLAGGPSTDTQYF	TGTGCCAGCAGCCCGGGACTAGCGGGAGGGCCGAGCACAGATACGCAGTATTTT
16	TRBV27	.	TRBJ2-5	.	CASSLSLTSGPETQYF	TGTGCCAGCAGTTTATCCCTCACTAGTGGGCCAGAGACCCAGTACTTC
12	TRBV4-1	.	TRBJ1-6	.	CASSQDGGPLHF	TGCGCCAGCAGCCAAGACGGGGGACCCCTCCACTTT
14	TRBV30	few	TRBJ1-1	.	CAWSGRTENTEAFF	TGTGCCTGGAGTGGGCGGACAGAGAACACTGAAGCTTTCTTT
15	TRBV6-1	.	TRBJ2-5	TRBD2	CASGLTSGAQETQYF	TGTGCCAGCGGTTTGACTAGCGGAGCACAAGAGACCCAGTACTTC
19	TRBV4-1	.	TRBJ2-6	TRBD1	CASSRRPGQGDSGANVLTF	TGCGCCAGCAGCCGGCGCCCGGGACAGGGAGACTCTGGGGCCAACGTCCTGACTTTC
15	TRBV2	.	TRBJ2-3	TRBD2	CASKGTSGGTDTQYF	TGTGCCAGCAAGGGGACTAGCGGGGGAACAGATACGCAGTATTTT
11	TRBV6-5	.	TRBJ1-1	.	CASGRDTEAFF	TGTGCCTCGGGGAGGGACACTGAAGCTTTCTTT
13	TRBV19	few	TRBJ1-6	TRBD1	CASSPDRNSPLHF	TGTGCCAGTAGTCCGGACAGGAATTCACCCCTCCACTTT
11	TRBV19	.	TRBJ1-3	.	CASSNSNTIYF	TGTGCCAGTAGTAACTCCAACACCATATATTTT
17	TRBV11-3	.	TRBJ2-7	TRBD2	CASSVGTSGRALNEQYF	TGTGCCAGCAGCGTGGGGACTAGCGGGAGGGCCTTGAACGAGCAGTACTTC
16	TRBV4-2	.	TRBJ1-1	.	CASSRELGLVNTEAFF	TGTGCCAGCAGCCGGGAACTGGGACTCGTGAACACTGAAGCTTTCTTT
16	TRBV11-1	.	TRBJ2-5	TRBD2	CASSRTSGGVGETQYF	TGTGCCAGCAGCCGTACTAGCGGGGGAGTGGGAGAGACCCAGTACTTC
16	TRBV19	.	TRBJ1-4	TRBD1	CASRKTGGSSNEKLFF	TGTGCCAGTAGGAAGACAGGGGGCTCGTCTAATGAAAAACTGTTTTTT
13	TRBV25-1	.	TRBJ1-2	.	CASSAQDFYGYTF	TGTGCCAGCAGTGCCCAGGACTTCTATGGCTACACCTTC
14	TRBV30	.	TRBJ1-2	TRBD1	CAWSQDRVFYGYTF	TGTGCCTGGAGTCAGGACAGGGTTTTTTATGGCTACACCTTC
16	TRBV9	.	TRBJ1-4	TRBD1	CASSPRTGLEEEKLFF	TGTGCCAGCAGCCCGAGGACAGGCCTCGAGGAGGAAAAACTGTTTTTT
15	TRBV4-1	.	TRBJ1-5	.	CASSEQHYSNQPQHF	TGCGCCAGCAGCGAACAGCATTATAGCAATCAGCCCCAGCATTTT
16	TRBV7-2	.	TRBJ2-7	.	CASSLRGEQGRHEQYF	TGTGCCAGCAGCTTAAGGGGGGAACAGGGGCGCCACGAGCAGTACTTC
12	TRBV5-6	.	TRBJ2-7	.	CASSLGRLEQYF	TGTGCCAGCAGCTTGGGGAGGCTCGAGCAGTACTTC
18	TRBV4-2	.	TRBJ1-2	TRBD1	CASSQGPVDRARGYGYTF	TGTGCCAGCAGCCAAGGCCCGGTCGACAGGGCCAGGGGCTATGGCTACACCTTC
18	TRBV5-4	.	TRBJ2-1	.	CASRPGLPRRDGSNEQFF	TGTGCCAGCAGGCCGGGACTTCCGAGACGAGACGGATCCAATGAGCAGTTCTTC
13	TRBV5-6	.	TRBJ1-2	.	CATKRWVGSGYTF	TGTGCCACCAAGCGATGGGTCGGCAGTGGCTACACCTTC
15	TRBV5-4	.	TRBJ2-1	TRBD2	CASSLRLAGGTEQFF	TGTGCCAGCAGCCTGAGACTAGCGGGAGGAACTGAGCAGTTCTTC
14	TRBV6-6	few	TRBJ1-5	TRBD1	CASSLQGRNQPQHF	TGTGCCAGCAGTCTACAGGGGCGGAATCAGCCCCAGCATTTT
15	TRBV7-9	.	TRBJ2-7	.	CASSLNRDLKGEQYF	TGTGCCAGCAGCTTAAACAGGGATTTGAAAGGCGAGCAGTACTTC
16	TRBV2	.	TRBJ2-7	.	CASSEVTGSGQYEQYF	TGTGCCAGCAGTGAAGTAACAGGGTCGGGACAATACGAGCAGTACTTC
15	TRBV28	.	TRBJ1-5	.	CASSFPFRSNQPQHF	TGTGCCAGCAGTTTCCCTTTCCGGAGCAATCAGCCCCAGCATTTT
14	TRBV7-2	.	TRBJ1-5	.	CASSLSAPEGPQHF	TGTGCCAGCAGCTTAAGCGCCCCCGAAGGGCCCCAGCATTTT
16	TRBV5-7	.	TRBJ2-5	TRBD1	CASSMGTENNQETQYF	TGTGCCAGCAGCATGGGGACAGAAAACAATCAAGAGACCCAGTACTTC
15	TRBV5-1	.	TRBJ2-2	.	CASSQDGLNTGELFF	TGCGCCAGCAGCCAGGACGGACTCAACACCGGGGAGCTGTTTTTT
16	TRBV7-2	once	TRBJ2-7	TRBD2	CASSLGLAGGQSEQYF	TGTGCCAGCAGCTTAGGACTAGCGGGAGGGCAATCCGAGCAGTACTTC
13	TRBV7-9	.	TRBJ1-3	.	CASSLNSGNTIYF	TGTGCCAGCAGCTTAAACAGCGGAAACACCATATATTTT
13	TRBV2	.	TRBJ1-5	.	CASTMERNQPQHF	TGTGCCAGCACGATGGAGCGCAATCAGCCCCAGCATTTT
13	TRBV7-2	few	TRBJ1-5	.	CASSPQGHQPQHF	TGTGCCAGCAGCCCACAGGGTCATCAGCCCCAGCATTTT
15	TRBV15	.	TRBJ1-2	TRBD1	CATTPGTAINYGYTF	TGTGCCACCACCCCGGGGACAGCGATTAACTATGGCTACACCTTC
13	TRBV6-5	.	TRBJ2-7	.	CASSEEGTGRQYF	TGTGCCAGCAGTGAAGAGGGGACTGGCAGACAGTACTTC
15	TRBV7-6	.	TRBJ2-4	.	CASSPEDGMRNIQYF	TGTGCCAGCAGCCCCGAGGACGGGATGAGGAACATTCAGTACTTC